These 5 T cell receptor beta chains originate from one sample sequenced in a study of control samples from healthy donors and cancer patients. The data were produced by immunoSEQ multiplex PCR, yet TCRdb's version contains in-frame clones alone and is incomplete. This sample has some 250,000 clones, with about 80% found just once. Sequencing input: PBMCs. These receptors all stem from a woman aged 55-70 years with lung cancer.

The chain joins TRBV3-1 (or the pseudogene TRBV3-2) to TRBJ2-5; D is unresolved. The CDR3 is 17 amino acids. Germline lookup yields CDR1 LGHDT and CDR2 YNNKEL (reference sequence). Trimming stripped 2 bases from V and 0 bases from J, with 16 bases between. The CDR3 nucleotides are TGTGCCAGCAGCCAATTGTCGGCGGACGGAGACCAAGAGACCCAGTACTTC. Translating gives CASSQLSADGDQETQYF.

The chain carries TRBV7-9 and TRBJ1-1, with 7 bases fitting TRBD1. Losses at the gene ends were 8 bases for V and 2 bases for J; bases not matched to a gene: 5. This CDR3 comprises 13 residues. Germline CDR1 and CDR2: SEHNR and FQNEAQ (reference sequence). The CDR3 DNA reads TGTGCCAGCTCGGCAGGGGGAAACACTGAAGCTTTCTTT. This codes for CASSAGGNTEAFF.

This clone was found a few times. This CDR3 reads CASSSTDRSYEQYF. DNA of the CDR3: TGTGCCAGCAGCTCGACGGACAGATCCTACGAGCAGTACTTC. The rearrangement joins TRBV7-9 to TRBJ2-7, with TRBD1 as a possible D gene (6 bases). Germline loops: CDR1 SEHNR, CDR2 FQNEAQ (reference sequence). The CDR3 has 14 residues. The V and J ends lost 4 bases and 1 base respectively, with 11 bases between them.

CDR3 protein: CASIKRGTPKETQYF. For the CDR3, the DNA is TGTGCCAGCATCAAGCGGGGCACACCTAAAGAGACCCAGTACTTC. This chain links TRBV5-4 with TRBJ2-5; 7 nucleotides align to TRBD2. There are 15 residues in the CDR3. V lost 6 bases, J lost 3 bases, and 11 bases stayed unmatched. In germline, CDR1 is SGHNT, CDR2 YYREEE (reference sequence). The full variable domain, rest sourced from reference TRBV5-4 and TRBJ2-5, is ETGVTQSPTHLIKTRGQQVTLRCSSQSGHNTVSWYQQALGQGPQFIFQYYREEENGRGNFPPRFSGLQFPNYSSELNVNALELDDSALYLCASIKRGTPKETQYFGPGTRLLVL.

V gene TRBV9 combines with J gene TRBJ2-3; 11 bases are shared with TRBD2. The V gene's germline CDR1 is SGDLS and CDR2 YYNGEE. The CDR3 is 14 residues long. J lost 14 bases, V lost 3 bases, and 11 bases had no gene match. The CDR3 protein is CASSGQTSGISPYF. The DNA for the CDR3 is TGTGCCAGCAGCGGCCAGACTAGCGGGATATCCCCGTATTTT.